The clone carrying this T cell receptor (beta chain) was picked up a small number of times. Its matching antigen is unknown. The data stem from a study of cytomegalovirus exposure and HLA in healthy donors. Study findings and constraints: An analysis that came later showed most CMV-associated TCR beta chains appearing HLA-restricted. A later analysis linked a missense DCLRE1C variant to TCR beta V- and J-gene trimming. Accurate predictions that matched the HLA-A and HLA-B alleles of most subjects were reportedly made from TCR beta sequences.

It was with 60 Vbeta and 13 Jbeta primers that the PCR ran. Produced via immunoSEQ multiplex PCR; TCRdb's table is partial and in-frame only. The sample consists of about 130,000 clones, roughly 80% of them appearing once. CDR3 size: 14 residues. Germline CDR1 reads MDHEN; CDR2 reads SYDVKM. The ends were cut back, 2 bases at V and 7 bases at J, with 15 bases in the middle. The specimen sequenced was PBMCs. The chain has TRBV28 and TRBJ2-7; possible D gene TRBD2, 6 bases. This receptor was obtained from a woman in her forties or fifties in good health and CMV-seronegative. CDR3 in DNA: TGTGCCAGCAGTTTAACCGACGGCCGGGGGGAGCAGTACTTC. Its protein is CASSLTDGRGEQYF.